A selection of T cell receptor beta chains follows, all from one sample in a study of OX40 agonist ivuxolimab in advanced cancers. Some clones are missing from TCRdb's copy, which holds only in-frame ones; the method was immunoSEQ multiplex PCR. The sample contains 55,000 to 65,000 clones, over 75% of which appear only once. This sample comprised CD4+ or CD8+ T cells sorted from blood, obtained in a trial of the OX40 agonist ivuxolimab. The receptors here all came from an adult with an advanced solid tumor such as melanoma, head and neck, liver or kidney cancer. Both conserved end residues are part of each CDR3. A D gene is named only where the DNA matches it firmly. Clone size is stated in some rows and not others, as once, few, many or a class when expanded.

>TRBJ2-7|NA|NA|TRBV28
TGTGCCAGCAGCCCCCAGGGTAGCGACGAGCAGTACTTC
CASSPQGSDEQYF
>TRBJ2-5|TRBD1|NA|TRBV5-4
TGTGCCAGCAGCTTTCCCGACAGGGGAGAAGAGACCCAGTACTTC
CASSFPDRGEETQYF
>TRBJ1-1|NA|NA|TRBV7-6
TGTGCCAGCAGCTTATTGGTCGGGACTGAAGCTTTCTTT
CASSLLVGTEAFF
>TRBJ2-2|NA|NA|TRBV5-1
TGCGCCAGCAGCTTGGAGGGGGAGCTGTTTTTT
CASSLEGELFF
>TRBJ2-3|NA|NA|TRBV19
TGTGCCAGTAGTAACCGACAGGGAGGAGATACGCAGTATTTT
CASSNRQGGDTQYF
>TRBJ2-5|NA|NA|TRBV18
TGTGCCAGCTCCCCGGGAATGGGTCGAGAGACCCAGTACTTC
CASSPGMGRETQYF
>TRBJ2-5|NA|NA|TRBV15
TGTGCCACCAGCAGAGATAATGGGGAGACCCAGTACTTC
CATSRDNGETQYF
>TRBJ2-5|NA|NA|TRBV20-1
TGCAGTGGTCAGGTCCAAGAGACCCAGTACTTC
CSGQVQETQYF
>TRBJ2-2|TRBD2|NA|TRBV28
TGTGCCAGCAGTTGGGGAGGGTCCACCGGGGAGCTGTTTTTT
CASSWGGSTGELFF
>TRBJ2-1|NA|NA|TRBV30
TGTGCCTGGAGTCGGCGGGACTCCTACAATGAGCAGTTCTTC
CAWSRRDSYNEQFF
>TRBJ2-3|NA|once|TRBV10-1
TGCGCCAGCAGTGAGTCGACTGGGGATACGCAGTATTTT
CASSESTGDTQYF
>TRBJ2-1|TRBD2|NA|TRBV6-5
TGTGCCAGCAGGCCGGGACTAGATTCCTACAATGAGCAGTTCTTC
CASRPGLDSYNEQFF
>TRBJ2-5|NA|NA|TRBV16
TGTGCCAGCAGCCAATTCGAAGAGACCCAGTACTTC
CASSQFEETQYF
>TRBJ2-2|NA|NA|TRBV4-1
TGCGCCAGCAGTCTCCTCGGAGGTGGGGACACCGGGGAGCTGTTTTTT
CASSLLGGGDTGELFF
>TRBJ2-7|TRBD2|NA|TRBV11-2
TGTGCCAGCAGCTTAGGGACTAGCGGGCTCTACGAGCAGTACTTC
CASSLGTSGLYEQYF
>TRBJ2-5|NA|once|TRBV14
TGTGCCAGCAGCCCGCGAAGAACAGGGCGGGAGACCCAGTACTTC
CASSPRRTGRETQYF
>TRBJ1-1|TRBD1|NA|TRBV28
TGTGCCAGCAGTGAACACCAGGGGGACTACACTGAAGCTTTCTTT
CASSEHQGDYTEAFF
>TRBJ2-6|NA|NA|TRBV29-1
TGCAGCGTTGAAGGGACGGAAAACTCTGGGGCCAACGTCCTGACTTTC
CSVEGTENSGANVLTF
>TRBJ1-4|TRBD1|NA|TRBV5-1
TGCGCCAGCAGCTTGGCGGCGCAGGGGGCGGCTAATGAAAAACTGTTTTTT
CASSLAAQGAANEKLFF
>TRBJ1-5|TRBD1|few|TRBV6-7
TGTGCCAGCATCGGACAGGGGGGGCCCCAGCATTTT
CASIGQGGPQHF
>TRBJ2-1|TRBD2|NA|TRBV5-1
TGCGCCAGCAGTCCTCTAGCGGGACTCTACAATGAGCAGTTCTTC
CASSPLAGLYNEQFF
>TRBJ2-7|NA|NA|TRBV6-6
TGTGCCAGCAGTTACTCCTCGGGCAATTACGAGCAGTACTTC
CASSYSSGNYEQYF